This paragraph reports one TCR beta chain. The CDR3 spans 14 residues. CDR1 and CDR2 (germline): SGHVS, FQNEAQ. V lost 8 bases and J 2 bases, leaving 15 bases between the germline ends. These data come from a study of blood T cell repertoires in COVID-19. Study context: Acute and convalescent COVID-19 specimens originated in the United States, Italy and Spain.

Clones were read by immunoSEQ multiplex PCR, and TCRdb kept only the in-frame ones, dropping some. The table lists some 56,000 clones, around 70% of them singletons, with roughly 18% in the top ten. The chain recombines TRBV7-8 with TRBJ1-2; TRBD1 might be the D (6 bases). The TCR sequence derives from a woman in her forties or fifties with active or convalescent COVID-19. The sequenced sample consisted of peripheral blood. The DNA of the CDR3 is TGTGCCAGCCTACAGGGTAGGGGAAACTATGGCTACACCTTC. Protein product: CASLQGRGNYGYTF.